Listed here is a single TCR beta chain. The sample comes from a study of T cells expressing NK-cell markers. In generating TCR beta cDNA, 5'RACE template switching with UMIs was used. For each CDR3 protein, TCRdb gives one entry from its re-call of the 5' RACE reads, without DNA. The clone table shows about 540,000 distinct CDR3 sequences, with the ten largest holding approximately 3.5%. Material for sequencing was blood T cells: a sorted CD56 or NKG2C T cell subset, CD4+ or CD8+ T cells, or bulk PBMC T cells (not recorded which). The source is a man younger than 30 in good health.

The CDR3 sequence is CATSDHGEDGTQYF. V usage is TRBV24-1 and J usage is TRBJ2-3. The CDR3 runs to 14 residues. CDR1 and CDR2 from the germline V gene are KGHDR and SFDVKD.